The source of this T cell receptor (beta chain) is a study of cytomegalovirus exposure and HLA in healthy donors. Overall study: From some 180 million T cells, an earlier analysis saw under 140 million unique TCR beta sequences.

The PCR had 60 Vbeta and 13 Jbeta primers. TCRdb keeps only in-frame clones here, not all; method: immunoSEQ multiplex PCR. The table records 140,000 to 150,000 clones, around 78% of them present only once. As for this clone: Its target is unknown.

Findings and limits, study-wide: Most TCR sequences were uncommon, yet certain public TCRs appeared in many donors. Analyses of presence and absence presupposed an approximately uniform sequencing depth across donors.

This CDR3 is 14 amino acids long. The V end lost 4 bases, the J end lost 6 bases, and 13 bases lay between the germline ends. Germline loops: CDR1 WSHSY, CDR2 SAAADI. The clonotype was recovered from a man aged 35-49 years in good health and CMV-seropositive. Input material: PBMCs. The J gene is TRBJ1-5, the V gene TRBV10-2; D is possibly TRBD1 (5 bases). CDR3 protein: CASSGDGAGQPQHF. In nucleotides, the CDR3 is TGCGCCAGCAGTGGAGATGGGGCCGGTCAGCCCCAGCATTTT.